This T cell receptor (beta chain) was recorded in a study of blood T cell repertoires in COVID-19. Across the study: PBMCs, B-cell-depleted T cells, or T cells provided the cDNA or gDNA that made up the material.

Data came from immunoSEQ multiplex PCR; TCRdb stores just in-frame clones and leaves some out. The sample consists of about 300,000 clones, 86% of them appearing once. The germline gives CDR1 SEHNR, CDR2 FQNEAQ (reference sequence). The germline V and J ends were trimmed by 9 bases and 0 bases, with 14 bases remaining between them. The CDR3 spans 15 residues. Participant age was about 18 to 95 years, and participants resided in about 25 US areas. This sequence joins TRBV7-9 and TRBJ2-2; maybe TRBD2 (6 bases). This TCR derives from a young woman who had recovered from COVID-19. Sequencing was performed on PBMCs or T cells enriched from blood (not recorded which). For the CDR3, the DNA is TGTGCCAGTCCCCGGGAGAATACGAACACCGGGGAGCTGTTTTTT. Translation: CASPRENTNTGELFF.